This TCR beta chain was documented in a study of TIL therapy for anti-PD-1-resistant metastatic lung cancer. Study-wide background: Patients had a median age of almost 55 years (range 38-75). Tumors carried a median roughly 1.5 non-synonymous mutations per megabase.

Sequencing used immunoSEQ v3. Measured with immunoSEQ multiplex PCR; TCRdb has only the in-frame clones, and not every one. The table has tens of thousands of clones, 80% to 90% seen once. CDR1 SEHNR and CDR2 FQNEAQ come from the germline V gene (reference sequence). This CDR3 region has 15 residues. V shed 5 bases, J shed 3 bases, and the junction held 8 bases outside the gene matches. Time point given: pre-treatment sample, taken before nivolumab and TIL therapy. The gene calls are TRBV7-9 and TRBJ2-7, with 9 positions matching TRBD2. This receptor was obtained from a person aged 25-85 years with non-small cell lung cancer. The material was blood, obtained at baseline. The CDR3 nucleotides read TGTGCCAGCAGCAACGGACTAGCGTACAACTACGAGCAGTACTTC. This translates into CASSNGLAYNYEQYF. Full variable domain (missing parts from reference TRBV7-9 and TRBJ2-7): DTGVSQNPRHKITKRGQNVTFRCDPISEHNRLYWYRQTLGQGPEFLTYFQNEAQLEKSRLLSDRFSAERPKGSFSTLEIQRTEQGDSAMYLCASSNGLAYNYEQYFGPGTRLTVT.